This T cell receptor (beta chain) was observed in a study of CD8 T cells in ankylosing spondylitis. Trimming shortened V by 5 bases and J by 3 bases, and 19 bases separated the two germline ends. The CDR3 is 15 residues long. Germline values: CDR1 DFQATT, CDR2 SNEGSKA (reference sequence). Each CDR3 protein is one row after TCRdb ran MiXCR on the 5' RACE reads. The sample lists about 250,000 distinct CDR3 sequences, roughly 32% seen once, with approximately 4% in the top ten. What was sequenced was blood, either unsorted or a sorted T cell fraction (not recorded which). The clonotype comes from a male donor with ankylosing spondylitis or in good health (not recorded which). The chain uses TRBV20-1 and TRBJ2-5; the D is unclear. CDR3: CSAVSPDWIEETQYF. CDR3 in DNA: TGCAGTGCTGTGTCCCCGGATTGGATAGAAGAGACCCAGTACTTC.